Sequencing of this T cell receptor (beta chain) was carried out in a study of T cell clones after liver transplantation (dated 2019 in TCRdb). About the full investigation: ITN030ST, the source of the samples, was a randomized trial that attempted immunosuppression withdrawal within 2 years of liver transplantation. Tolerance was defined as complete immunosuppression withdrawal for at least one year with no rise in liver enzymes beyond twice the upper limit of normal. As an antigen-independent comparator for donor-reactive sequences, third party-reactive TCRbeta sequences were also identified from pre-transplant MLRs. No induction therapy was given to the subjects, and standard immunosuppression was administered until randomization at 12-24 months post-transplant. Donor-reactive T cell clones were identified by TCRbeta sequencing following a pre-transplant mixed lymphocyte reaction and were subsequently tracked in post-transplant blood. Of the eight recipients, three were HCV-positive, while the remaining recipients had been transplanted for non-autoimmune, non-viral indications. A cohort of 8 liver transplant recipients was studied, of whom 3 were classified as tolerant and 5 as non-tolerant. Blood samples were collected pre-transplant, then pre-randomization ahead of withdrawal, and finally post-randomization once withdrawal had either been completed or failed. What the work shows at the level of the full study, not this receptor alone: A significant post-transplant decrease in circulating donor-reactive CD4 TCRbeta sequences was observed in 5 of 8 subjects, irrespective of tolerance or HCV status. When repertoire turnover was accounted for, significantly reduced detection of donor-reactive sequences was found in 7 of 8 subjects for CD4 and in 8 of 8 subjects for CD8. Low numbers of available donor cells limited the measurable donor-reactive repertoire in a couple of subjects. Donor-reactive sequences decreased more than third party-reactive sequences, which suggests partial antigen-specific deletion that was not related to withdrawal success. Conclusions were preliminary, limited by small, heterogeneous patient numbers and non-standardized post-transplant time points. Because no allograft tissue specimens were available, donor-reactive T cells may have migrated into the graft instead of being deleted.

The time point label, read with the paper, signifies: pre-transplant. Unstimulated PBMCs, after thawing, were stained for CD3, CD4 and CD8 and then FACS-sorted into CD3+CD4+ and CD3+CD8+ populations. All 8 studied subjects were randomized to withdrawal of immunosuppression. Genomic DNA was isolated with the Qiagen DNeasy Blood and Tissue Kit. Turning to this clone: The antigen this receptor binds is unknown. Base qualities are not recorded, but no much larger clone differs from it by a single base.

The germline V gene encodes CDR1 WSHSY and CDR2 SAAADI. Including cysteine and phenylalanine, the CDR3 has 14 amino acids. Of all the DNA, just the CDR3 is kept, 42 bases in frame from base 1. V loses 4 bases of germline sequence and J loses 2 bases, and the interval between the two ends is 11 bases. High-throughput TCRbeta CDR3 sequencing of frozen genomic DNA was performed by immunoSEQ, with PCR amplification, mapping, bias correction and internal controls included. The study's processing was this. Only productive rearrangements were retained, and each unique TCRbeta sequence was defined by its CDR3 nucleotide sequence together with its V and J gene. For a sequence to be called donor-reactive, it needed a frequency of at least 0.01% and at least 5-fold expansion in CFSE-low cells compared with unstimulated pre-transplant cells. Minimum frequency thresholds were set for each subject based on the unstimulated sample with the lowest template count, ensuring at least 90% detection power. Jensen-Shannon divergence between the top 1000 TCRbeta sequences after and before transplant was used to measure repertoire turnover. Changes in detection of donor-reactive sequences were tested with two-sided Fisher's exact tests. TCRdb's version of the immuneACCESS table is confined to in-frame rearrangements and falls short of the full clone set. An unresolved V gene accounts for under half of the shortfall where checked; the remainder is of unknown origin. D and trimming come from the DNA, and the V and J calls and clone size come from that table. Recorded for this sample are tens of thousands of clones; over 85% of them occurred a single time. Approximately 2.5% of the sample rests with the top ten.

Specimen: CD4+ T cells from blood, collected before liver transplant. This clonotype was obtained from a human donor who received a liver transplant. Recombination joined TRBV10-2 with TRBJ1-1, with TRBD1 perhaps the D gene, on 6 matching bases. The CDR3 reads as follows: CASSVKTGNTEAFF. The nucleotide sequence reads TGCGCCAGCAGTGTTAAGACAGGCAACACTGAAGCTTTCTTT.